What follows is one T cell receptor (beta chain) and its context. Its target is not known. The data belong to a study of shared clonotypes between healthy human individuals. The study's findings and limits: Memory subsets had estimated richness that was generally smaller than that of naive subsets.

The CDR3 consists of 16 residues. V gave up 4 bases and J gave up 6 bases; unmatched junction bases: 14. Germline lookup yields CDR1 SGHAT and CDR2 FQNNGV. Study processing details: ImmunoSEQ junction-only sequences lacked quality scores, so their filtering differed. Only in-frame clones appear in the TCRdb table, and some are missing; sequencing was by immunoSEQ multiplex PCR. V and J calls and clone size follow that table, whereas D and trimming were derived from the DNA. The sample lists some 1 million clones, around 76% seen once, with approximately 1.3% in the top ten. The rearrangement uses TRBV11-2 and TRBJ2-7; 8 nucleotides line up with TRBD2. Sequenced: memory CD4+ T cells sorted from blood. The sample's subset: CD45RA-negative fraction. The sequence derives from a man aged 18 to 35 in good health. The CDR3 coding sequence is TGTGCCAGCAGCTGGACGTCGGGACTAGGGGCCTCCGAGCAGTACTTC. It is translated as CASSWTSGLGASEQYF.